One TCR beta chain is described in this entry. Its antigen target is currently unknown. Within one base of it there is no much larger clone, and no base qualities were kept. Enrolling through a virtual design, the prospective study's participants ranged in age from roughly 18 to 95 years and lived across 24 United States geographic areas. To assign participants to cohorts, the prospective study relied on clinical history that participants themselves reported in a screening survey and a study questionnaire. Each participant in the prospective study had whole blood, serum and a nasopharyngeal or oropharyngeal swab collected by mobile phlebotomists. Participants in the prospective study had the option to provide additional blood draws and questionnaires over a 2-month period. Before DNA extraction, blood samples from the prospective study were shipped at room temperature or frozen. The immunoSEQ Assay, a bias-controlled multiplex PCR, was used to amplify TCRbeta CDR3 regions from genomic DNA. The original pipeline was this. The number of nucleated cells in each sample was estimated by amplification of reference gene primers within the assay. Sequence reads were collapsed and filtered to measure the absolute abundance of every unique TCRbeta CDR3 rearrangement. For each sample, productive Simpson clonality was calculated as the square root of Simpson's diversity index across productive rearrangements. TCRdb carries this immuneACCESS record with in-frame sequences only. Its versions omit some clonotypes, under half of them owing to an unresolved V gene in the studies checked, with the rest unexplained. From that table come the V and J calls and clone size; the DNA was used to work out D and trimming. The sample contains 250,000 to 300,000 clones, 88% of them found a single time. Roughly 2% of the sample goes to the ten largest clones.

CDR1 LGHNA and CDR2 YNFKEQ were looked up in the germline V gene. Measured from the cysteine to the phenylalanine, the CDR3 is 17 residues long. CDR3 DNA only is kept here, 51 bases in frame from base 1. The V end loses 3 bases and the J end loses 2 bases, and a stretch of 18 bases separates them. The data are from a study of blood T cell repertoires in COVID-19 (TCRdb year 2020). In terms of the full investigation: For ImmuneRACE Cohort 3, a participant was defined as recovered based on two consecutive negative NP/OP PCR tests, clearance by a healthcare professional, or resolution of symptoms. Where HLA class I and class II types were available, the types were taken from metadata supplied by the sample provider, not from assay-based typing. A de-identified subject ID, COVID-19 status, age in years and sex were almost always included in the sample metadata. Samples came from the ongoing ImmuneRACE study (first 160 participants) plus 1,254 subjects from 6 global collaborators. Subjects who had been exposed to COVID-19, were actively infected with it, or had recovered from it provided the deeply sampled blood TCRbeta repertoires that made up the dataset. Collaborator samples came from the United States, Italy and Spain and covered acute and convalescent phases of COVID-19. The material from the prospective study consisted of cDNA or gDNA derived from T cells, B-cell-depleted T cells, or PBMCs. A freely available public database, intended as a resource for researchers studying the immune response to SARS-CoV-2, is where the repertoires were released. Overall results and qualifications from the work: The quantity of clinical and demographic metadata differed by source and by participant and was supplied without curation.

The rearrangement combines TRBV4-2 with TRBJ2-3, and perhaps TRBD2 as D gene, on 6 matching bases. The source material was PBMCs or T cells enriched from blood (not recorded which). The clonotype originates from a woman between 55 and 75 years old in a cohort exposed to, infected with or recovered from COVID-19 (not recorded which). The nucleotide sequence is TGTGCCAGCAGCCAGACCGGTCTAGCGAGAGACACAGATACGCAGTATTTT. Translated, this gives CASSQTGLARDTDTQYF.